These T cell receptor beta chains were read from a single sample in a study of T cell responses to AZD1222 COVID-19 vaccine. Profiled with immunoSEQ multiplex PCR; TCRdb holds only in-frame clones, not every one. The data show roughly 180,000 clones, over 70% seen once. The sample was peripheral blood, taken on day 0 of MenACWY control vaccination. The receptors stem from an adult in good health. The CDR3 runs from the conserved cysteine through the conserved F or W. The D gene is left open where the match is weak. Some rows mark clone size as missing; the rest say once, few, many or name a class of expanded clone.

NA	NA	TRBV18	TRBJ2-2	CASSPSQFNTGELFF	TGTGCCAGCTCACCTAGCCAGTTTAACACCGGGGAGCTGTTTTTT
NA	NA	TRBV5-5	TRBJ2-2	CASSPPRTGELFF	TGTGCCAGCAGCCCTCCACGCACCGGGGAGCTGTTTTTT
NA	NA	TRBV2	TRBJ1-2	CASSDRVGGYTF	TGTGCCAGCAGTGACAGGGTCGGTGGCTACACCTTC
NA	TRBD1	TRBV19	TRBJ1-2	CASMGPTLPDRGDGYTF	TGTGCCAGTATGGGACCCACACTTCCTGACAGGGGGGACGGCTACACCTTC
NA	NA	TRBV5-1	TRBJ2-3	CASSLEGNTDTQYF	TGCGCCAGCAGCTTGGAGGGGAACACAGATACGCAGTATTTT
NA	TRBD1	TRBV7-9	TRBJ1-1	CASSLLGQGTEAFF	TGTGCCAGCAGCTTACTGGGACAGGGGACTGAAGCTTTCTTT
once	NA	TRBV28	TRBJ2-7	CASSLRQTYEQYF	TGTGCCAGCAGTTTAAGACAAACCTACGAGCAGTACTTC
NA	NA	TRBV14	TRBJ1-1	CASSQDIGPIAMNTEAFF	TGTGCCAGCAGCCAAGATATAGGACCGATCGCGATGAACACTGAAGCTTTCTTT
NA	NA	TRBV7-6	TRBJ2-2	CASSWADAGELFF	TGTGCCAGCAGCTGGGCCGACGCCGGGGAGCTGTTTTTT
NA	NA	TRBV4-3	TRBJ1-4	CASSQGGGTGEKLFF	TGCGCCAGCAGCCAAGGTGGGGGCACAGGTGAAAAACTGTTTTTT
NA	NA	TRBV12-3/TRBV12-4	TRBJ1-2	CASSLGGSGGYTF	TGTGCCAGCAGTTTGGGAGGTTCGGGTGGCTACACCTTC
NA	NA	TRBV5-6	TRBJ2-1	CASSLTGLYNEQFF	TGTGCCAGCAGCCTAACGGGACTTTACAATGAGCAGTTCTTC
once	NA	TRBV6-2/TRBV6-3	TRBJ2-4	CASSYPDPGNIQYF	TGTGCCAGCAGTTACCCTGACCCTGGAAACATTCAGTACTTC
NA	TRBD1	TRBV6-5	TRBJ2-2	CASSRNRGTGELFF	TGTGCCAGCAGCCGGAACAGGGGGACCGGGGAGCTGTTTTTT
NA	NA	TRBV15	TRBJ2-3	CATSRDKVTDTQYF	TGTGCCACCAGTAGGGACAAGGTAACAGATACGCAGTATTTT
once	NA	TRBV6-5	TRBJ2-5	CASSTLNRVAETQYF	TGTGCCAGCAGTACCCTCAACCGGGTAGCAGAGACCCAGTACTTC
NA	TRBD2	TRBV29-1	TRBJ2-1	CSGAISGGNNEQFF	TGCAGCGGCGCAATTAGCGGGGGTAACAATGAGCAGTTCTTC
NA	NA	TRBV9	TRBJ1-6	CASSDGQLSPLHF	TGTGCCAGCAGCGACGGACAGCTTTCACCCCTCCACTTT
NA	NA	TRBV2	TRBJ1-1	CASRKVDASEAFF	TGTGCCAGCAGGAAGGTGGACGCCTCTGAAGCTTTCTTT
NA	TRBD2	TRBV29-1	TRBJ2-1	CSVGVSGSRSEQFF	TGCAGCGTTGGAGTTAGCGGGAGTCGAAGTGAGCAGTTCTTC
NA	NA	TRBV6-5	TRBJ2-2	CASRPLTSTGELFF	TGTGCCAGCAGGCCACTGACTAGCACCGGGGAGCTGTTTTTT
NA	NA	TRBV27	TRBJ1-2	CAIRHPANYGYTF	TGTGCCATCCGACATCCAGCTAACTATGGCTACACCTTC
NA	TRBD2	TRBV9	TRBJ2-5	CASSVVAGGRETQYF	TGTGCCAGCAGCGTAGTGGCGGGGGGGCGAGAGACCCAGTACTTC
NA	NA	TRBV15	TRBJ1-6	CATSRDSSVSPLHF	TGTGCCACCAGCAGGGATAGCAGTGTTTCACCCCTCCACTTT
NA	NA	TRBV3-1/TRBV3-2	TRBJ1-6	CASSQSEGNVLHF	TGTGCCAGCAGCCAATCGGAGGGGAATGTCCTCCACTTT
NA	NA	TRBV7-8	TRBJ2-1	CASSLGLGGRYEQFF	TGTGCCAGCAGCTTAGGACTAGGAGGGAGGTATGAGCAGTTCTTC
NA	TRBD1	TRBV6-5	TRBJ1-2	CASNARQGSNYGYTF	TGTGCCAGCAACGCCCGACAGGGCTCTAACTATGGCTACACCTTC
NA	NA	TRBV25-1	TRBJ2-5	CASSTNLGLGAPGETQYF	TGTGCCAGCAGTACGAATTTAGGGCTGGGAGCCCCCGGAGAGACCCAGTACTTC